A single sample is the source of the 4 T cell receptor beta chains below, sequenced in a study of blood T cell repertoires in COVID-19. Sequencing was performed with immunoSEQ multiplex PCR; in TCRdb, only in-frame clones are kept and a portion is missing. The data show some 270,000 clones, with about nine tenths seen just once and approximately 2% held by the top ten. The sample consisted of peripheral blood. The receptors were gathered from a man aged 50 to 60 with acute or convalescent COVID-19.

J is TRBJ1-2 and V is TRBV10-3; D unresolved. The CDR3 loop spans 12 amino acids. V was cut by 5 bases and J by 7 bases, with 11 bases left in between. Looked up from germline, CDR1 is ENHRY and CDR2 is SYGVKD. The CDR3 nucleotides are TGTGCCATCAGTCACGACGCGGGTGGCTACACCTTC. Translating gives CAISHDAGGYTF.

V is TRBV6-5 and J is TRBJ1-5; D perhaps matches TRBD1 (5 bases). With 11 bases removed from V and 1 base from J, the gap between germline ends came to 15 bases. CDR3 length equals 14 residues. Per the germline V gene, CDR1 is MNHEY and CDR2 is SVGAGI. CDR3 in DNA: TGTGCCGTTCGAAGCGGGACGAGCAATCAGCCCCAGCATTTT. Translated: CAVRSGTSNQPQHF.

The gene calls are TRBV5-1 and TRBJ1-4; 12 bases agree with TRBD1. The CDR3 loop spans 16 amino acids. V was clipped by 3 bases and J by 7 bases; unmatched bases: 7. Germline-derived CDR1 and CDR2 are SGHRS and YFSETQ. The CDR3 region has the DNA TGCGCCAGCAGCTCCGGGACAGGGGGCTTCGGTGAAAAACTGTTTTTT. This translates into CASSSGTGGFGEKLFF. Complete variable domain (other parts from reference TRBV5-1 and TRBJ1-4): KAGVTQTPRYLIKTRGQQVTLSCSPISGHRSVSWYQQTPGQGLQFLFEYFSETQRNKGNFPGRFSGRQFSNSRSEMNVSTLELGDSALYLCASSSGTGGFGEKLFFGSGTQLSVL.

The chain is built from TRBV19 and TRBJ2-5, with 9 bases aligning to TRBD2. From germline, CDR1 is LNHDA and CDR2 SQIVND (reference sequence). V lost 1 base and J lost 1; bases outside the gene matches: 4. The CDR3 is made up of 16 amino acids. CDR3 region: CASSIVSGGTQETQYF. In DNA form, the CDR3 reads TGTGCCAGTAGTATAGTCAGCGGGGGGACCCAAGAGACCCAGTACTTC. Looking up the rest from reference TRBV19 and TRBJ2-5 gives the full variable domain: DGGITQSPKYLFRKEGQNVTLSCEQNLNHDAMYWYRQDPGQGLRLIYYSQIVNDFQKGDIAEGYSVSREKKESFPLTVTSAQKNPTAFYLCASSIVSGGTQETQYFGPGTRLLVL.